A single sample is the source of the 28 T cell receptor beta chains below, sequenced in a study of T cell responses to AZD1222 COVID-19 vaccine. Profiled with immunoSEQ multiplex PCR; TCRdb holds only in-frame clones, not every one. The table has about 120,000 clones, roughly 92% seen once. The sequencing used peripheral blood, collected 28 days after the second AZD1222 dose. Receptors originate from an adult who received the AZD1222 COVID-19 vaccine.

A single count supports this clone. The chain has TRBV5-1 and TRBJ1-6, with D possibly being TRBD1 (5 bases). The CDR3 extends over 17 amino acids. V lost 0 bases and J lost 0, with 10 bases in between. In germline, CDR1 is SGHRS, CDR2 YFSETQ. The CDR3 region has the DNA TGCGCCAGCAGCTTGGTGACAGACTACTCCTATAATTCACCCCTCCACTTT. It translates to CASSLVTDYSYNSPLHF.

The chain employs TRBV7-2 and TRBJ1-3, with a weak D call TRBD1 (5 bases). The length of the CDR3 is 15 residues. Deletions cut 5 bases from V and 8 bases from J, with 19 bases between. CDR1 is SGHTA and CDR2 is FQGNSA in the germline V gene. CDR3 nucleotides: TGTGCCAGCAGCGCCAGGGATCGAGATTGGGACACCATATATTTT. Translation gives CASSARDRDWDTIYF.

This rearrangement joins TRBV27 to TRBJ1-5; D ambiguous. From germline, CDR1 is MNHEY and CDR2 SMNVEV (reference sequence). This CDR3 has 18 residues. Between the trimmed V and J ends, which lost 4 bases and 4 bases, there was a span of 23 bases. CDR3 loop: CASSSSLTTGFRNQPQHF. CDR3 DNA: TGTGCCAGCAGTTCTTCCCTAACCACCGGATTCCGAAATCAGCCCCAGCATTTT.

This chain links TRBV5-6 with TRBJ2-1, with 14 bases identical to TRBD2. There are 18 residues in the CDR3. CDR1 is SGHDT and CDR2 is YYEEEE in the germline V gene. V gave up 2 bases and J gave up 8 bases; unmatched junction bases: 12. For the CDR3, the DNA is TGTGCCAGCAGCTTCACTTCCGGGACTAGCGGGAGAGTCGATGAGCAGTTCTTC. Encoded protein: CASSFTSGTSGRVDEQFF.

The genes are TRBV28 and TRBJ1-5, with D uncertain. From germline, CDR1 is MDHEN and CDR2 SYDVKM. The V gene lost 2 bases and the J gene lost 4 bases, with 9 bases spanning the gap. The CDR3 is 14 amino acids. CDR3 residues: CASSLRRANQPQHF. CDR3 nucleotides: TGTGCCAGCAGTTTAAGGAGGGCGAATCAGCCCCAGCATTTT.

The V call is TRBV29-1, the J call TRBJ2-1; 10 bases align to TRBD2. J lost 4 bases, V lost 7 bases, and 13 bases had no gene match. CDR3 size: 16 residues. Looked up from germline, CDR1 is SQVTM and CDR2 is ANQGSEA. This CDR3 is CSAQTLSGREYNEQFF. The CDR3 DNA reads TGCAGCGCTCAAACCCTAAGCGGGAGGGAGTACAATGAGCAGTTCTTC.

CDR3 DNA sequence: TGCGCCAGCAGCTTTGGGGAGTACGAGCAGTACTTC. Its protein product is CASSFGEYEQYF. The chain carries TRBV5-1 and TRBJ2-7; D is perhaps TRBD2 (5 bases). The germline gives CDR1 SGHRS, CDR2 YFSETQ. Trimming took 2 bases from V and 4 from J, leaving 7 bases between them. The CDR3 spans 12 residues. Looking up the rest from reference TRBV5-1 and TRBJ2-7 gives the full variable domain: KAGVTQTPRYLIKTRGQQVTLSCSPISGHRSVSWYQQTPGQGLQFLFEYFSETQRNKGNFPGRFSGRQFSNSRSEMNVSTLELGDSALYLCASSFGEYEQYFGPGTRLTVT.

The J gene is TRBJ1-2, the V gene TRBV9, with D perhaps TRBD1 (5 bases). CDR1 is SGDLS and CDR2 is YYNGEE in the germline V gene. This CDR3 is 15 amino acids long. Trimming took off 4 bases at V and 9 bases at J, with 22 bases between the two ends. The CDR3 DNA sequence: TGTGCCAGCAGCCCTGAAGCCTCGGCATTGGGGCGCTACACCTTC. It encodes CASSPEASALGRYTF.

The gene calls are TRBV5-1 and TRBJ2-2; possibly TRBD2 for D (6 bases). CDR3 length: 15 amino acids. The ends were cut back, 0 bases at V and 2 bases at J, with 8 bases in the middle. From germline, CDR1 is SGHRS and CDR2 YFSETQ. The CDR3 here is CASSLGGLNTGELFF. DNA for the CDR3: TGCGCCAGCAGCTTGGGGGGACTTAACACCGGGGAGCTGTTTTTT.

This clone was seen more than once but under ten times. V and J are TRBV7-3 and TRBJ2-7, with 8 bases identical to TRBD1. This CDR3 is 12 amino acids long. CDR1 is SGHTA and CDR2 is FQGTGA in the germline V gene. Trimming cost V 5 bases and J 5 bases; bases outside gene matches: 2. This CDR3 is CASSTGGNEQYF. CDR3 bases: TGTGCCAGCAGCACAGGGGGGAACGAGCAGTACTTC.

This rearrangement joins TRBV21-1 to TRBJ1-5. TRBV21-1 is reported as a pseudogene. The CDR3 contains 15 residues. The CDR3 reads CASSKEANSNQPQHF. CDR3 nucleotides: TGTGCCAGCAGCAAAGAGGCCAATAGCAATCAGCCCCAGCATTTT.

The chain has TRBV10-1 and TRBJ2-1, with D unclear. Germline assignment: CDR1 WNHNN and CDR2 SYGVQD (reference sequence). The germline V and J ends were trimmed by 3 bases and 7 bases, with 10 bases remaining between them. The CDR3 has 13 amino acids. DNA of the CDR3: TGCGCCAGCAGTGATCAAGGTTGGAATGAGCAGTTCTTC. Its protein product is CASSDQGWNEQFF.

This chain uses TRBV6-5 with TRBJ1-1; 7 positions match TRBD1. The J segment lost 0 bases and the V segment lost 9 bases, leaving 4 bases of the junction unmatched. CDR3 size: 13 residues. Germline values: CDR1 MNHEY, CDR2 SVGAGI. CDR3 sequence: CASRQGMNTEAFF. In DNA, the CDR3 is TGTGCCAGTAGACAGGGTATGAACACTGAAGCTTTCTTT.

J is TRBJ1-3 and V is TRBV10-3; the D is unclear. V was pared by 8 bases and J by 0 bases, with 17 bases between. Looked up from germline, CDR1 is ENHRY and CDR2 is SYGVKD. CDR3 length equals 16 residues. The CDR3 loop is CAIQLTKGDSGNTIYF. In DNA, the CDR3 is TGTGCCATCCAACTAACTAAGGGAGACTCTGGAAACACCATATATTTT.

This chain connects TRBV5-1 to TRBJ2-1; D is unresolved. Between the trimmed V and J ends, which lost 3 bases and 7 bases, there was a span of 14 bases. The length of the CDR3 is 14 residues. CDR1 is SGHRS and CDR2 is YFSETQ in the germline V gene. CDR3 sequence reads: CASSYGSLANEQFF. As DNA, the CDR3 is TGCGCCAGCAGCTACGGCAGCCTGGCAAATGAGCAGTTCTTC.

The rearrangement joins TRBV10-2 to TRBJ1-5; D may be TRBD1 (5 bases). The CDR3 extends over 14 amino acids. V was shortened by 6 bases and J by 6 bases, with 15 bases between the two germline ends. Germline values: CDR1 WSHSY, CDR2 SAAADI. The CDR3 is CASSPSAGSQPQHF. DNA of the CDR3: TGCGCCAGCAGCCCCTCGGCAGGGAGTCAGCCCCAGCATTTT.

The rearrangement links TRBV9 to TRBJ2-3, with TRBD1 as a possible D gene (5 bases). V lost 3 bases and J 0 bases, leaving 11 bases between the germline ends. CDR1 and CDR2 from the germline V gene are SGDLS and YYNGEE. The CDR3 spans 15 residues. CDR3 residues: CASSAGRYSTDTQYF. CDR3 nucleotide sequence: TGTGCCAGCAGCGCAGGGCGGTATAGCACAGATACGCAGTATTTT. Based on the CDR3 plus reference TRBV9 and TRBJ2-3, the full variable domain is DSGVTQTPKHLITATGQRVTLRCSPRSGDLSVYWYQQSLDQGLQFLIQYYNGEERAKGNILERFSAQQFPDLHSELNLSSLELGDSALYFCASSAGRYSTDTQYFGPGTRLTVL.

The chain joins TRBV27 to TRBJ1-2; TRBD1 aligns across 9 bases. The length of the CDR3 is 13 residues. Germline trimming cut 5 bases from V and 5 bases from J; bases unmatched to any gene: 3. CDR1 is MNHEY, CDR2 SMNVEV, per germline (reference sequence). The DNA for the CDR3 is TGTGCCAGCAGTACCGGGACAGGGTATGGCTACACCTTC. This gives the protein CASSTGTGYGYTF.

This rearrangement joins TRBV4-2 to TRBJ1-6, with 7 bases lining up with TRBD1. The CDR3 spans 18 residues. CDR1 and CDR2 (germline): LGHNA, YNFKEQ. V was pared by 3 bases and J by 1 base, with 9 bases of the junction left unmatched. CDR3 DNA sequence: TGTGCCAGCAGCCACTCAGGGGCAGGGGGGTCCTATAATTCACCCCTCCACTTT. This gives the protein CASSHSGAGGSYNSPLHF.

As regards this clone: The same CDR3 is also encoded by other DNA sequences in this sample. The CDR3, as DNA: TGTGCCAGCAGTTTACAGGGGGCGAACTACGAGCAGTACTTC. It is translated as CASSLQGANYEQYF. The chain uses TRBV27 and TRBJ2-7; 8 nucleotides align to TRBD1. With V trimmed by 2 bases and J by 3 bases, 3 bases remained unmatched. The CDR3 consists of 14 residues. In germline, CDR1 is MNHEY, CDR2 SMNVEV (reference sequence).

This clone was found once. The chain employs TRBV9 and TRBJ2-2; D might be TRBD1 or TRBD2, each matching 7 bases. The ends were cut back, 4 bases at V and 1 base at J, with 17 bases in the middle. Per germline, CDR1 SGDLS and CDR2 YYNGEE. The CDR3 is 17 amino acids. CDR3 in DNA: TGTGCCAGCAGCTCCCCCAGGGGGGGCCTGAACACCGGGGAGCTGTTTTTT. This encodes CASSSPRGGLNTGELFF.

The rearrangement uses TRBV30 and TRBJ1-6; 8 bases agree with TRBD1. CDR1 GTSNPN and CDR2 SVGIG come from the germline V gene (reference sequence). There are 13 residues in the CDR3. V was clipped by 4 bases and J by 10 bases; unmatched bases: 6. The CDR3, as DNA: TGTGCCTGGACCGGGACAGGTGAATCACCCCTCCACTTT. It yields the protein CAWTGTGESPLHF. Looking up the rest from reference TRBV30 and TRBJ1-6 gives the full variable domain: SQTIHQWPATLVQPVGSPLSLECTVEGTSNPNLYWYRQAAGRGLQLLFYSVGIGQISSEVPQNLSASRPQDRQFILSSKKLLLSDSGFYLCAWTGTGESPLHFGNGTRLTVT.

V usage is TRBV9 and J usage is TRBJ2-1, with D possibly TRBD2 on 5 matching bases. With 4 bases removed from V and 9 bases from J, the gap between germline ends came to 11 bases. Germline V CDR1 and CDR2: SGDLS, YYNGEE. The CDR3 has 12 amino acids. The DNA of the CDR3 is TGTGCCAGCAGCCCCAGCCGGGGTGAGCAGTTCTTC. Translating gives CASSPSRGEQFF.

V gene TRBV13 combines with J gene TRBJ1-1; D perhaps matches TRBD1 (6 bases). V was shortened by 5 bases and J by 2 bases, with 12 bases between the two germline ends. CDR1 and CDR2 from the germline V gene are PRHDT and FYEKMQ (reference sequence). The CDR3 totals 14 residues. The CDR3 is CASSGGTHNTEAFF. The CDR3 coding sequence is TGTGCCAGCAGCGGAGGGACACACAACACTGAAGCTTTCTTT. Looking up the rest from reference TRBV13 and TRBJ1-1 gives the full variable domain: AAGVIQSPRHLIKEKRETATLKCYPIPRHDTVYWYQQGPGQDPQFLISFYEKMQSDKGSIPDRFSAQQFSDYHSELNMSSLELGDSALYFCASSGGTHNTEAFFGQGTRLTVV.

The rearrangement joins TRBV11-2 to TRBJ2-7, with 7 bases matching TRBD1. V gave up 5 bases and J gave up 3 bases; unmatched junction bases: 4. This CDR3 spans 13 amino acids. The V gene's germline CDR1 is SGHAT and CDR2 FQNNGV. CDR3 DNA: TGTGCCAGCAGCAATGACAGGGACTACGAGCAGTACTTC. Amino acid sequence: CASSNDRDYEQYF.

V gene TRBV28 combines with J gene TRBJ1-2; D uncertain. V lost 3 bases to trimming and J lost 11 bases, with 13 bases between them. Germline V lookup: CDR1 MDHEN, CDR2 SYDVKM. The CDR3 has 12 amino acids. CDR3: CASSFASLKYTF. DNA of the CDR3: TGTGCCAGCAGTTTCGCCTCGCTTAAATACACCTTC.

The chain employs TRBV7-9 and TRBJ2-7; 7 nucleotides agree with TRBD1. CDR3 length equals 17 residues. Germline lookup yields CDR1 SEHNR and CDR2 FQNEAQ (reference sequence). V was clipped by 4 bases and J by 2 bases; unmatched bases: 14. CDR3 bases: TGTGCCAGCAGCTCACCCAGTTTTGAGACAGGGACCTACGAGCAGTACTTC. Its protein product is CASSSPSFETGTYEQYF.

This chain uses TRBV30 with TRBJ1-1; D not certain. V dropped 3 bases and J dropped 2 bases, with 13 bases sitting between them. The CDR3 runs 14 residues. Germline values: CDR1 GTSNPN, CDR2 SVGIG (reference sequence). This CDR3 is CAWSVWVSNTEAFF. DNA of the CDR3: TGTGCCTGGAGCGTGTGGGTCTCTAACACTGAAGCTTTCTTT. Full variable domain (outside the CDR3, taken from reference TRBV30 and TRBJ1-1): SQTIHQWPATLVQPVGSPLSLECTVEGTSNPNLYWYRQAAGRGLQLLFYSVGIGQISSEVPQNLSASRPQDRQFILSSKKLLLSDSGFYLCAWSVWVSNTEAFFGQGTRLTVV.